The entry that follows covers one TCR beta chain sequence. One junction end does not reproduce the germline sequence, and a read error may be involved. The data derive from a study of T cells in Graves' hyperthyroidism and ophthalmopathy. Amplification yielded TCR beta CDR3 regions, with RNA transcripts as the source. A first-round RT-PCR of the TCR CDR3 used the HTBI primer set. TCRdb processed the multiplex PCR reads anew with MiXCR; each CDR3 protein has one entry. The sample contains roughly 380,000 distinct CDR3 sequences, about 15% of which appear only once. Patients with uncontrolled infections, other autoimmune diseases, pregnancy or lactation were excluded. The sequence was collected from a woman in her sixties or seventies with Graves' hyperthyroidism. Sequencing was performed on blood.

CDR3 sequence: CASSLAGAYKNIQYF. For the CDR3, the DNA is TGTGCCAGCAGCTTAGCGGGGGCCTATAAAAACATTCAGTACTTC. The genes are TRBV12-3 or TRBV12-4 and TRBJ2-4; TRBD2 matches 9 bases. This CDR3 spans 15 amino acids.